The 2 T cell receptor beta chains in this list originate from one sample, sequenced in a study of cytomegalovirus exposure and HLA in healthy donors. Amplification used 60 Vbeta primers and 13 Jbeta primers. Only in-frame clones appear in the TCRdb table, and some are missing; sequencing was by immunoSEQ multiplex PCR. The sample has hundreds of thousands of clones; 80% to 90% are singletons. Specimen: PBMCs. These receptors were obtained from a woman aged 18-30 years in good health and CMV-seronegative.

The CDR3 is CASSKEGRGTPNYGYTF. As DNA, the CDR3 is TGTGCCAGCAGCAAAGAGGGCAGGGGGACACCTAACTATGGCTACACCTTC. This rearrangement joins TRBV21-1 to TRBJ1-2; the table's D gene call, TRBD1, was not cross checked with the DNA. TRBV21-1 is described as a pseudogene. This CDR3 spans 17 amino acids.

This clone was detected a few times. The chain joins TRBV30 to TRBJ1-6; 12 bases agree with TRBD1. Per the germline V gene, CDR1 is GTSNPN and CDR2 is SVGIG (reference sequence). Trimming removed 8 bases from V and 7 bases from J; junction bases left unmatched: 15. The CDR3 is made up of 17 amino acids. CDR3 DNA: TGTGCCGGTACCGGGACAGGGGGCTTCCTCGGCAATTCACCCCTCCACTTT. It yields the protein CAGTGTGGFLGNSPLHF.